This entry lists 24 T cell receptor beta chains sequenced from one sample in a study of somatic mutations in cytotoxic T cells in rheumatoid arthritis. Clones were sequenced by immunoSEQ multiplex PCR, and TCRdb holds only the in-frame ones, with some missing. Of 19,000 or so clones in the sample, approximately 83% were seen once. Source material: CD8+ T cells sorted from blood. The receptors were sampled from a man aged 18 to 29 with rheumatoid arthritis.

The chain has TRBV6-1 and TRBJ2-7; 7 bases map to TRBD2. The CDR3 is 15 residues long. The germline V gene has CDR1 MNHNS and CDR2 SASEGT. Trimming at V came to 5 bases and at J to 2 bases, leaving 9 bases not matched to a gene. CDR3 sequence reads: CASSPRGGGTYEQYF. In DNA, the CDR3 is TGTGCCAGCAGTCCCCGGGGCGGGGGAACCTACGAGCAGTACTTC.

This clone was recorded once. The CDR3 coding sequence is TGTGCCAGTAGTATCCCAGGGTTGATTAACTATGGCTACACCTTC. Protein product: CASSIPGLINYGYTF. The V and J genes are TRBV19 and TRBJ1-2, with D possibly TRBD1 on 5 matching bases. Between the trimmed V and J ends, which lost 3 bases and 1 base, there was a span of 12 bases. The CDR3 covers 15 residues. The germline V gene has CDR1 LNHDA and CDR2 SQIVND (reference sequence).

The rearrangement joins TRBV4-1 to TRBJ2-7; D remains unclear. The CDR3 is made up of 11 amino acids. Germline CDR1 and CDR2: MGHRA and YSYEKL. With 7 bases removed from V and 2 bases from J, the gap between germline ends came to 6 bases. The CDR3 DNA is TGCGCCAGCACCGACACCTACGAGCAGTACTTC. Protein sequence: CASTDTYEQYF.

The rearrangement uses TRBV27 and TRBJ2-7, with TRBD2 matching over 10 bases. J was trimmed by 0 bases and V by 4 bases; bases with no gene match: 3. The CDR3 spans 15 residues. The germline V gene has CDR1 MNHEY and CDR2 SMNVEV (reference sequence). CDR3 in DNA: TGTGCCAGCAGTTCGTGGACTAGCGGCTCCTACGAGCAGTACTTC. Translating gives CASSSWTSGSYEQYF.

This chain connects TRBV27 to TRBJ1-1; D is unclear. Trimming cost V 4 bases and J 4 bases, with 4 bases left between them. In germline, CDR1 is MNHEY, CDR2 SMNVEV (reference sequence). The CDR3 covers 11 residues. Here the CDR3 DNA reads TGTGCCAGCAGTTGGGGCACTGAAGCTTTCTTT. Protein product: CASSWGTEAFF.

This chain connects TRBV27 to TRBJ2-6; possibly TRBD2 for D (5 bases). Germline V gene lookup returns CDR1 MNHEY and CDR2 SMNVEV (reference sequence). Trimming shortened V by 6 bases and J by 0 bases, and 9 bases separated the two germline ends. The CDR3 is 15 amino acids. The CDR3 spells CASSYTSSGANVLTF. Here the CDR3 DNA reads TGTGCCAGCAGCTACACTAGCTCTGGGGCCAACGTCCTGACTTTC.

The sample holds a few counts of this clone. The chain joins TRBV4-1 to TRBJ1-1; D call uncertain. The CDR3 is 12 residues long. V was trimmed by 2 bases and J by 9 bases, leaving 10 bases between them. Germline lookup yields CDR1 MGHRA and CDR2 YSYEKL. The CDR3 region is CASSQLAQKAFF. In DNA form, the CDR3 reads TGCGCCAGCAGCCAATTGGCTCAGAAAGCTTTCTTT.

V gene TRBV4-1 combines with J gene TRBJ2-7; weak D call: TRBD1 (5 bases). Germline CDR1 is MGHRA and CDR2 is YSYEKL. The CDR3 has 17 residues. Trimming took 3 bases from V and 3 from J, leaving 21 bases between them. The CDR3 DNA is TGCGCCAGCAGCCACCCGGTAGACACAGGAAGACTCTACGAGCAGTACTTC. Translated, it gives CASSHPVDTGRLYEQYF.

The chain combines TRBV6-5 with TRBJ2-3, with D perhaps TRBD2 (6 bases). The germline CDR1 and CDR2 sequences are MNHEY and SVGAGI. CDR3 length equals 12 residues. Between the trimmed V and J ends, which lost 6 bases and 6 bases, there was a span of 10 bases. The CDR3 nucleotides read TGTGCCAGCAGGCCGGGGGACGATACGCAGTATTTT. Translated, it gives CASRPGDDTQYF.

The chain is built from TRBV30 and TRBJ2-2; D unclear. Germline V CDR1 and CDR2: GTSNPN, SVGIG (reference sequence). Trimming stripped 4 bases from V and 1 base from J, with 7 bases between. This CDR3 spans 13 amino acids. CDR3 sequence reads: CAWTLGNTGELFF. As DNA, the CDR3 is TGTGCCTGGACGTTGGGGAACACCGGGGAGCTGTTTTTT.

This clone appeared once. The gene calls are TRBV10-3 and TRBJ2-7; D might be TRBD2 (6 bases). Trimming took 4 bases from V and 2 from J, leaving 12 bases between them. This CDR3 comprises 14 residues. Per the germline V gene, CDR1 is ENHRY and CDR2 is SYGVKD. The CDR3 spells CAISVSGGTYEQYF. CDR3 nucleotide sequence: TGTGCCATCAGTGTATCCGGAGGGACCTACGAGCAGTACTTC.

In DNA, the CDR3 is TGTGCCAGCAGCCAATTGGGTACAGAGAACACTGAAGCTTTCTTT. This encodes CASSQLGTENTEAFF. The V and J genes are TRBV14 and TRBJ1-1; D call uncertain. The CDR3 is 15 amino acids. Germline lookup yields CDR1 SGHDN and CDR2 FVKESK. V shed 2 bases and J shed 1 base, with 11 bases lying between them.

The gene calls are TRBV7-6 and TRBJ1-4, with D perhaps TRBD1 (5 bases). V lost 1 base and J 10 bases, leaving 16 bases between the germline ends. Germline V CDR1 and CDR2: SGHVS, FNYEAQ. This CDR3 has 15 amino acids. CDR3 DNA: TGTGCCAGCAGCTTAGGCGGGGGGAGGGGCCCAAAACTGTTTTTT. Amino acids: CASSLGGGRGPKLFF.

The chain is built from TRBV6-5 and TRBJ1-1; D not certain. V lost 0 bases to trimming and J lost 2 bases, with 10 bases between them. This CDR3 spans 15 amino acids. Germline lookup yields CDR1 MNHEY and CDR2 SVGAGI. CDR3 in amino acids: CASSYSAGGNTEAFF. The CDR3 coding sequence is TGTGCCAGCAGTTACTCCGCGGGTGGAAACACTGAAGCTTTCTTT.

This chain links TRBV13 with TRBJ2-7; D not certain. The ends were cut back, 6 bases at V and 0 bases at J, with 15 bases in the middle. Germline V gene data show CDR1 as PRHDT and CDR2 as FYEKMQ (reference sequence). The CDR3 covers 15 residues. The CDR3 DNA reads as TGTGCCAGCAGTTTCCCGGACCGGAGCTCCTACGAGCAGTACTTC. This codes for CASSFPDRSSYEQYF.

The gene calls are TRBV27 and TRBJ1-1, with 12 bases matching TRBD1. V shed 3 bases and J 3 bases; nucleotides not matched to a gene: 5. Germline CDR1 reads MNHEY; CDR2 reads SMNVEV (reference sequence). CDR3 length: 16 residues. CDR3 bases: TGTGCCAGCAGTTTGCTTGGGACAGGGGGCCACACTGAAGCTTTCTTT. It translates to CASSLLGTGGHTEAFF.

The chain is built from TRBV6-1 and TRBJ2-7; 9 nucleotides line up with TRBD2. Germline CDR1 reads MNHNS; CDR2 reads SASEGT. V was pared by 3 bases and J by 2 bases, with 5 bases of the junction left unmatched. CDR3 size: 15 residues. The CDR3 protein is CASSELAGATYEQYF. The CDR3 DNA sequence: TGTGCCAGCAGTGAGTTAGCGGGGGCAACCTACGAGCAGTACTTC.

This chain connects TRBV11-2 to TRBJ2-1; 7 nucleotides agree with TRBD1. Germline V CDR1 and CDR2: SGHAT, FQNNGV. The CDR3 is 16 residues long. V lost 1 base and J lost 5; bases outside the gene matches: 8. In DNA form, the CDR3 reads TGTGCCAGCAGCTTAGGGTTCGGGACAGACCACAATGAGCAGTTCTTC. Protein: CASSLGFGTDHNEQFF.

This clone has just a few counts. This chain links TRBV29-1 with TRBJ2-2; D possibly corresponds to TRBD2 (6 bases). Trimming shortened V by 4 bases and J by 6 bases, and 6 bases separated the two germline ends. CDR3 length: 11 residues. Germline lookup yields CDR1 SQVTM and CDR2 ANQGSEA. The CDR3 here is CSVGEAGELFF. In nucleotides, the CDR3 is TGCAGCGTTGGGGAGGCCGGGGAGCTGTTTTTT.

This clone was seen a handful of times. The V call is TRBV15, the J call TRBJ2-1, with 9 bases lining up with TRBD2. With 1 base clipped from V and 3 bases from J, the junction kept 7 bases outside the gene matches. Germline values: CDR1 LNHNV, CDR2 YYDKDF (reference sequence). The CDR3 is 17 residues long. The CDR3: CATSRASGGRGYNEQFF. The CDR3 nucleotides read TGTGCCACCAGCAGAGCCAGCGGGGGGAGGGGCTACAATGAGCAGTTCTTC.

V is TRBV19 and J is TRBJ2-3; maybe TRBD1 (8 bases). V dropped 5 bases and J dropped 3 bases, with 18 bases sitting between them. CDR3 length: 16 residues. Looked up from germline, CDR1 is LNHDA and CDR2 is SQIVND (reference sequence). The CDR3 loop is CASSYRGGTTTDTQYF. DNA of the CDR3: TGTGCCAGTAGTTACAGGGGGGGGACAACGACAGATACGCAGTATTTT. The variable domain in full, completed from reference TRBV19 and TRBJ2-3, reads DGGITQSPKYLFRKEGQNVTLSCEQNLNHDAMYWYRQDPGQGLRLIYYSQIVNDFQKGDIAEGYSVSREKKESFPLTVTSAQKNPTAFYLCASSYRGGTTTDTQYFGPGTRLTVL.

CDR3 region: CASSPGGGGTQYF. The CDR3 coding sequence is TGTGCCAGCAGCCCCGGTGGGGGGGGGACCCAGTACTTC. This sequence joins TRBV11-2 and TRBJ2-5; 7 bases are a match to TRBD2. Germline CDR1 SGHAT, CDR2 FQNNGV. CDR3 size: 13 residues. V dropped 5 bases and J dropped 7; count of bases not matched to a gene: 7.

V usage is TRBV5-1 and J usage is TRBJ1-4; 7 nucleotides match TRBD1. Germline-derived CDR1 and CDR2 are SGHRS and YFSETQ. This CDR3 is 15 amino acids long. Unmatched junction bases numbered 9, after V lost 4 bases and J lost 6 bases. The CDR3 reads CASSVRQGQDEKLFF. The CDR3 DNA reads TGCGCCAGCAGCGTTAGACAGGGACAAGATGAAAAACTGTTTTTT.

The chain is built from TRBV6-5 and TRBJ1-6, with D perhaps matching TRBD1 (5 bases). Germline CDR1 is MNHEY and CDR2 is SVGAGI. The V end was cut by 8 bases, the J end by 13 bases, with 18 bases between. This CDR3 has 13 amino acids. The CDR3 spells CASWGSPYLPLHF. The CDR3 DNA reads TGTGCCAGCTGGGGCTCCCCTTATTTGCCCCTCCACTTT.